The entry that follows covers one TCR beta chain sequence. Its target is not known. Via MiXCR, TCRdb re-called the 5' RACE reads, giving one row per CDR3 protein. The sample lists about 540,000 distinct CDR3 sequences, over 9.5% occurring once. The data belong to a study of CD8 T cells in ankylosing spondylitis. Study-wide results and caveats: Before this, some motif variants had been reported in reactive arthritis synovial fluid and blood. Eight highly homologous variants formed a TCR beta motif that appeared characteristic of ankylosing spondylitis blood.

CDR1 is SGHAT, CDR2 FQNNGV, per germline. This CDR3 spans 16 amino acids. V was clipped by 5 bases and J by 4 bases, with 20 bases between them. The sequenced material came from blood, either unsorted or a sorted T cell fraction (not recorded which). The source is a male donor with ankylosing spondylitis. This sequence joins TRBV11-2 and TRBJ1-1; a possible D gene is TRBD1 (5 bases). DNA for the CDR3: TGTGCCAGCAGCCCCGCCAGCAGGGATAGATTCACTGAAGCTTTCTTT. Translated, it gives CASSPASRDRFTEAFF.